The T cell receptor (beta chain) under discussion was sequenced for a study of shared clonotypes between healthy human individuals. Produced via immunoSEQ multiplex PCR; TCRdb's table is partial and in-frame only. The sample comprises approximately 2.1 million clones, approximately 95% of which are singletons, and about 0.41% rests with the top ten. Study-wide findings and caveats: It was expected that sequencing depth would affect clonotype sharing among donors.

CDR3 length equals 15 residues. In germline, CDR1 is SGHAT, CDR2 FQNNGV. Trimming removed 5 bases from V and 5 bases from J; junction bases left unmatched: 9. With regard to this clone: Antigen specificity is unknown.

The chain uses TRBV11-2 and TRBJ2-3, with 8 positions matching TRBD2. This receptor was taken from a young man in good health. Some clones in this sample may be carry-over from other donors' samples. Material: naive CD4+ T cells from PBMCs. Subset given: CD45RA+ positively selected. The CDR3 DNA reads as TGTGCCAGCAGCCCATGGGTAGCGGGACTAGATACGCAGTATTTT. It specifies CASSPWVAGLDTQYF.